These T cell receptor beta chains were read from a single sample in a study of response to subunit inactivated influenza vaccine. TCRdb analysed the RT-PCR reads with MiXCR anew, one entry per CDR3 protein. The sample has a few hundred thousand distinct CDR3 sequences, roughly 9.7% seen once. The sequenced sample was PBMCs from blood, obtained roughly 45 days after vaccination. Source of these receptors: a middle-aged man who received an inactivated influenza vaccine. Both conserved end residues are part of each CDR3. The D gene is left open where the match is weak. Where a row states a size, it is once, few, many or the class of an expanded clone; other rows omit it.

clone_size cdr3_length j_call d_call v_call cdr3_aa cdr3_nt
few 15 TRBJ2-3 TRBD1 TRBV4-2 CASSQDGTGGDTQYF TGTGCCAGCAGCCAAGATGGGACAGGGGGAGATACGCAGTATTTT
- 14 TRBJ2-5 - TRBV7-9 CASSFVKNQETQYF TGTGCCAGCAGCTTTGTTAAGAACCAAGAGACCCAGTACTTC
- 16 TRBJ2-5 TRBD2 TRBV12-3/TRBV12-4 CASSHGQSGRTETQYF TGTGCCAGCAGTCACGGCCAAAGCGGGAGAACAGAGACCCAGTACTTC
- 15 TRBJ2-1 TRBD2 TRBV18 CASSPLLAVDNEQFF TGTGCCAGCTCACCTTTACTAGCGGTTGACAATGAGCAGTTCTTC
few 15 TRBJ2-1 - TRBV12-3/TRBV12-4 CASRGGHLSYNEQFF TGTGCCAGCAGGGGGGGACACCTCTCCTACAATGAGCAGTTCTTC
- 12 TRBJ2-7 - TRBV6-2/TRBV6-3 CASRTNSVEQYF TGTGCCAGCAGAACGAACAGCGTCGAGCAGTACTTC
- 17 TRBJ2-1 - TRBV29-1 CSVEDRWGSGSGYEQFF TGCAGCGTTGAAGATCGATGGGGTTCGGGATCCGGGTATGAGCAGTTCTTC
few 14 TRBJ2-3 TRBD2 TRBV20-1 CSAASGGSTDTQYF TGCAGTGCTGCTAGCGGGGGCTCCACAGATACGCAGTATTTT
- 16 TRBJ2-2 - TRBV20-1 CSARDLGRGDTGELFF TGCAGTGCTAGAGATTTGGGCAGGGGGGATACCGGGGAGCTGTTTTTT
- 16 TRBJ2-5 TRBD1 TRBV18 CASSPLGTGGQETQYF TGTGCCAGCTCACCACTTGGGACAGGGGGACAAGAGACCCAGTACTTC
many 18 TRBJ2-3 - TRBV15 CATSTRAILRTSTDTQYF TGTGCCACCAGCACCCGCGCAATACTGCGGACTAGCACAGATACGCAGTATTTT
few 14 TRBJ2-5 - TRBV10-3 CAISDTGFVETQYF TGTGCCATCAGTGATACAGGGTTTGTGGAGACCCAGTACTTC
once 13 TRBJ2-3 - TRBV24-1 CATGGHGTDTQYF TGTGCCACCGGGGGGCACGGCACAGATACGCAGTATTTT